One TCR beta chain is described in this entry. The data are from a study of HIV-infected patients and healthy controls. The germline V and J ends were trimmed by 6 bases and 2 bases, with 27 bases remaining between them. Germline CDR1 is ENHRY and CDR2 is SYGVKD. This CDR3 contains 19 residues. From the 5' RACE reads, TCRdb called clonotypes with MiXCR, one entry per CDR3 protein. The sample has approximately 64,000 distinct CDR3 sequences; less than 20% are singletons. This clonotype originated in a human donor in good health. The specimen sequenced was CD4+ T cells from blood. This chain uses TRBV10-3 with TRBJ2-3; D is tentatively TRBD1 or TRBD2 (5 bases each). CDR3 loop: CAISGPGSGRVHDTDTQYF. The CDR3 bases are TGTGCCATCAGCGGTCCAGGTTCGGGGCGAGTGCACGACACAGATACGCAGTATTTT.